This T cell receptor beta chain was captured by sequencing in a study of radiation and T cells in renal cell carcinoma. Whole-study results and caveats: Top tumor clonotypes rose in blood 2 weeks post-radiation, then contracted.

With regard to this clone: Its matching antigen is unknown.

Specified time point: baseline pretreatment blood. The treatment was: 15 Gy SBRT to primary tumor, nephrectomy 4 weeks later. Blood was sampled at baseline, 2 weeks and 4 weeks after SBRT. V lost 0 bases to trimming and J lost 2 bases, with 7 bases between them. Looked up from germline, CDR1 is SGHRS and CDR2 is YFSETQ. This CDR3 has 14 residues. Assay: immunoSEQ multiplex PCR; the TCRdb copy retains only in-frame clones and omits some. The data show approximately 100,000 clones, with about 86% seen just once and approximately 8.1% held by the top ten. Specimen: blood, collected from a patient whose treatment included radiotherapy and nephrectomy. J is TRBJ2-3 and V is TRBV5-1, with D hard to call. The TCR sequence derives from a man in his forties or fifties with renal cell carcinoma. CDR3 nucleotide sequence: TGCGCCAGCAGCTTGGGTAGGGTCACAGATACGCAGTATTTT. This sequence encodes CASSLGRVTDTQYF. The entire variable domain, with the rest obtained from reference TRBV5-1 and TRBJ2-3, is as follows: KAGVTQTPRYLIKTRGQQVTLSCSPISGHRSVSWYQQTPGQGLQFLFEYFSETQRNKGNFPGRFSGRQFSNSRSEMNVSTLELGDSALYLCASSLGRVTDTQYFGPGTRLTVL.